This TCR beta chain was profiled in a study of T-cell memory formation after mild COVID-19. Study-wide points: The appearance of some responding clones in pre-infection memory suggested that cross-reactive memory joined. Clones that contracted clustered mainly in CM and EM if CD4+ and in EMRA if CD8+.

This clonotype was observed a few times. No antigen is known for it. Constant-segment primers were used for 5'RACE, and the resulting TCR alpha and TCR beta cDNA libraries carried sample barcodes and UMIs. A single record per CDR3 protein comes from TCRdb applying MiXCR to the 5' RACE reads. The table lists more than 400,000 distinct CDR3 sequences, about 20% of them singletons. Trimming cost V 8 bases and J 5 bases, with 12 bases left between them. The CDR3 runs 12 residues. The specimen sequenced was PBMCs or a T cell subset sorted from them (not recorded which). The chain uses TRBV12-3 or TRBV12-4 and TRBJ2-5, with a possible D match to TRBD2 (6 bases). This receptor was taken from an adult woman who had mild COVID-19 (a few samples of this study predate the infection). Cell type and time point are not known. Written as DNA, the CDR3 is TGTGCCAGCGTGGGGGGTCCGGAGACCCAGTACTTC. Encoded protein: CASVGGPETQYF.